Each of the 15 T cell receptor beta chains below was sequenced from the same sample in a study of OX40 agonist ivuxolimab in advanced cancers. Sequencing was performed with immunoSEQ multiplex PCR; in TCRdb, only in-frame clones are kept and a portion is missing. The repertoire consists of about 40,000 clones, with roughly 91% occurring once and the leading ten covering about an eighth. Source: CD4+ or CD8+ T cells sorted from blood, taken in a trial of the OX40 agonist ivuxolimab. The receptors shown here come from an adult with an advanced solid tumor such as melanoma, head and neck, liver or kidney cancer.

This chain links TRBV7-9 with TRBJ2-7, with D perhaps matching TRBD1 (5 bases). The ends were cut back, 5 bases at V and 3 bases at J, with 20 bases in the middle. Germline assignment: CDR1 SEHNR and CDR2 FQNEAQ (reference sequence). This CDR3 contains 16 residues. The CDR3 loop reads CASSHPLRKGDYEQYF. Written as DNA, the CDR3 is TGTGCCAGCAGCCATCCCCTCCGGAAAGGGGACTACGAGCAGTACTTC.

This sequence joins TRBV5-1 and TRBJ2-1; D possibly corresponds to TRBD2 (5 bases). Trimming took off 1 base at V and 8 bases at J, with 13 bases between the two ends. This CDR3 is built from 14 residues. CDR1 is SGHRS, CDR2 YFSETQ, per germline. The CDR3 sequence is CASSLRGSGDEQFF. DNA of the CDR3: TGCGCCAGCAGCTTGCGAGGGTCCGGAGATGAGCAGTTCTTC.

V gene TRBV19 combines with J gene TRBJ2-1; D is undetermined. Germline lookup yields CDR1 LNHDA and CDR2 SQIVND (reference sequence). Trimming left V 2 bases short and J 4 bases short, with 12 bases between. The CDR3 contains 15 residues. CDR3 nucleotide sequence: TGTGCCAGTAGTATATCCGCTAGAATTTACAATGAGCAGTTCTTC. It translates to CASSISARIYNEQFF.

V is TRBV7-6 and J is TRBJ2-7; D might be TRBD1 (7 bases). Germline V CDR1 and CDR2: SGHVS, FNYEAQ. This CDR3 spans 12 amino acids. V was trimmed by 5 bases and J by 6 bases, leaving 11 bases between them. The CDR3: CASSPGGSEQYF. In nucleotides, the CDR3 is TGTGCCAGCAGCCCAGGGGGGAGCGAGCAGTACTTC.

This clone has just a few counts. This chain uses TRBV5-4 with TRBJ2-7; D not certain. Trimming removed 4 bases from V and 1 base from J, with 15 bases in between. CDR1 and CDR2 (germline): SGHNT, YYREEE (reference sequence). The CDR3 runs 15 residues. CDR3 protein: CASSQEKHTSYEQYF. Here the CDR3 DNA reads TGTGCCAGCAGCCAAGAAAAACACACGTCCTACGAGCAGTACTTC.

The V gene is TRBV27, the J gene TRBJ1-5; D may be TRBD1 (6 bases). Per the germline V gene, CDR1 is MNHEY and CDR2 is SMNVEV (reference sequence). Trimming shortened V by 6 bases and J by 0 bases, and 15 bases separated the two germline ends. This CDR3 is built from 16 residues. The CDR3 DNA reads TGTGCCAGCAGACAACTGGCAGGGGTTAGCAATCAGCCCCAGCATTTT. Translation: CASRQLAGVSNQPQHF.

The V call is TRBV19, the J call TRBJ1-1; D gene uncertain. In germline, CDR1 is LNHDA, CDR2 SQIVND (reference sequence). Trimming pared 3 bases from V and 1 base from J, leaving 12 bases between. The CDR3 totals 15 residues. CDR3: CASSMGLIANTEAFF. The CDR3 nucleotides are TGTGCCAGTAGTATGGGGTTGATAGCGAACACTGAAGCTTTCTTT.

The chain uses TRBV4-1 and TRBJ2-7; TRBD1 agrees at 8 bases. Germline CDR1 and CDR2: MGHRA and YSYEKL. J gave up 3 bases and V 4 bases, and 5 bases lay outside the gene matches. The CDR3 is made up of 14 amino acids. The CDR3 DNA follows: TGCGCCAGCAGCCGAATAGGGACAGGCTACGAGCAGTACTTC. Translated, it gives CASSRIGTGYEQYF.

This clone was detected only a few times. The chain is built from TRBV29-1 and TRBJ1-1; possible D gene TRBD1, 5 bases. This CDR3 has 12 residues. Germline CDR1 and CDR2: SQVTM and ANQGSEA. Trimming stripped 5 bases from V and 5 bases from J, with 12 bases between. CDR3 amino acids: CSVPLWGTEAFF. CDR3 coding DNA: TGCAGCGTTCCCCTTTGGGGGACTGAAGCTTTCTTT.

This clone was seen more than once but under ten times. The chain employs TRBV11-2 and TRBJ2-5; no reliable D call. Germline V gene lookup returns CDR1 SGHAT and CDR2 FQNNGV. V gave up 1 base and J gave up 3 bases, with 12 bases separating them. The CDR3 is 15 amino acids. In DNA form, the CDR3 reads TGTGCCAGCAGCTTAGTTTTGGGCTTGAAAGAGACCCAGTACTTC. Its protein is CASSLVLGLKETQYF.

This sequence joins TRBV27 and TRBJ1-5; D may be TRBD1 (5 bases). CDR3 length equals 16 residues. Trimming cost V 0 bases and J 2 bases, with 11 bases left between them. The germline V gene encodes CDR1 MNHEY and CDR2 SMNVEV (reference sequence). CDR3 sequence: CASSLSGGRGNQPQHF. The CDR3 DNA reads as TGTGCCAGCAGTTTATCCGGGGGACGGGGCAATCAGCCCCAGCATTTT.

This sequence joins TRBV5-6 and TRBJ1-1; D gene unclear. Per the germline V gene, CDR1 is SGHDT and CDR2 is YYEEEE. The germline V and J ends were trimmed by 0 bases and 3 bases, with 9 bases remaining between them. The CDR3 length is 14 residues. The CDR3: CASSLDGAHTEAFF. Here the CDR3 DNA reads TGTGCCAGCAGCTTGGACGGAGCCCACACTGAAGCTTTCTTT.

This clone appeared once. V usage is TRBV30 and J usage is TRBJ1-2; D call uncertain. The CDR3 sequence is 11 residues long. In germline, CDR1 is GTSNPN, CDR2 SVGIG (reference sequence). V was cut by 1 base and J by 8 bases, with 8 bases left in between. For the CDR3, the DNA is TGTGCCTGGAGTGGACACGGCGGCTACACCTTC. Encoded protein: CAWSGHGGYTF.

The genes are TRBV9 and TRBJ2-5; a weak D match, TRBD2 (6 bases). Trimming pared 3 bases from V and 0 bases from J, leaving 15 bases between. CDR1 and CDR2 from the germline V gene are SGDLS and YYNGEE. The CDR3 is 16 residues long. CDR3 DNA sequence: TGTGCCAGCAGCGAGAGGACTACCAGCTACCAAGAGACCCAGTACTTC. This codes for CASSERTTSYQETQYF. The entire variable domain, with the rest obtained from reference TRBV9 and TRBJ2-5, is as follows: DSGVTQTPKHLITATGQRVTLRCSPRSGDLSVYWYQQSLDQGLQFLIQYYNGEERAKGNILERFSAQQFPDLHSELNLSSLELGDSALYFCASSERTTSYQETQYFGPGTRLLVL.

The rearrangement joins TRBV7-2 to TRBJ2-7; D is undetermined. Trimming removed 1 base from V and 5 bases from J, with 12 bases in between. Germline V CDR1 and CDR2: SGHTA, FQGNSA. This CDR3 contains 14 residues. CDR3 in amino acids: CASSLGHSSDEQYF. DNA of the CDR3: TGTGCCAGCAGCTTAGGTCACTCTTCGGACGAGCAGTACTTC. The full variable domain, completed using reference TRBV7-2 and TRBJ2-7, is GAGVSQSPSNKVTEKGKDVELRCDPISGHTALYWYRQSLGQGLEFLIYFQGNSAPDKSGLPSDRFSAERTGGSVSTLTIQRTQQEDSAVYLCASSLGHSSDEQYFGPGTRLTVT.